These 32 T cell receptor beta chains were sequenced from one sample in a study of blood T cell repertoires in COVID-19. Sequencing was performed with immunoSEQ multiplex PCR; in TCRdb, only in-frame clones are kept and a portion is missing. This sample has around 100,000 clones, with 70% to 90% found just once. The source material was peripheral blood. The receptors were sampled from a man in his forties or fifties with active COVID-19.

The CDR3 DNA reads TGTGCCAGCAGCCAAGGAGGACGCCAAGAGACCCAGTACTTC. Translated: CASSQGGRQETQYF. V gene TRBV7-2 combines with J gene TRBJ2-5; TRBD2 might be the D (5 bases). This CDR3 is built from 14 residues. Germline V gene sequence: CDR1 SGHTA, CDR2 FQGNSA. V was trimmed by 5 bases and J by 1 base, leaving 11 bases between them.

This clone was counted between two and nine times. This chain connects TRBV4-3 to TRBJ2-7; 8 nucleotides agree with TRBD2. J lost 3 bases, V lost 4 bases, and 8 bases had no gene match. Germline CDR1 is LGHNA and CDR2 is YSLEER. The CDR3 totals 15 residues. The CDR3 reads CASSRYKGLDYEQYF. Written as DNA, the CDR3 is TGCGCCAGCAGCCGCTATAAGGGACTAGACTACGAGCAGTACTTC.

V usage is TRBV19 and J usage is TRBJ2-2; D uncertain. The germline V gene has CDR1 LNHDA and CDR2 SQIVND (reference sequence). Deletions cut 7 bases from V and 1 base from J, with 10 bases between. This CDR3 spans 14 amino acids. The CDR3 DNA sequence: TGTGCCAGTACCAAGACTCAGAACACCGGGGAGCTGTTTTTT. As protein: CASTKTQNTGELFF.

The V and J genes are TRBV21-1 and TRBJ1-6; the DNA was not used to check the table's D call, TRBD1. TRBV21-1 is a documented pseudogene. The CDR3 runs 16 residues. In DNA, the CDR3 is TGTGCCAGCCTTCAACAGGATAGCTCCTATAATTCACCCCTCCACTTT. Protein: CASLQQDSSYNSPLHF.

This chain links TRBV5-1 with TRBJ1-4, with a weak D call TRBD1 (6 bases). V gave up 4 bases and J gave up 2 bases, with 15 bases separating them. This CDR3 comprises 16 residues. Germline V gene sequence: CDR1 SGHRS, CDR2 YFSETQ. This CDR3 reads CASSGGARTTNEKLFF. The DNA of the CDR3 is TGCGCCAGCAGCGGGGGGGCGAGGACCACTAATGAAAAACTGTTTTTT.

V gene TRBV4-3 combines with J gene TRBJ2-1; TRBD2 matches 9 bases. CDR1 is LGHNA and CDR2 is YSLEER in the germline V gene. The CDR3 spans 15 residues. J lost 7 bases, V lost 1 base, and 5 bases had no gene match. CDR3 bases: TGCGCCAGCAGCCAAGTCGGTCTAGCGGGGAATGAGCAGTTCTTC. Encoded protein: CASSQVGLAGNEQFF.

J is TRBJ1-1 and V is TRBV6-2 or TRBV6-3; D unresolved. Per germline, CDR1 MNHEY and CDR2 SVGEGT. This CDR3 comprises 11 residues. V gave up 6 bases and J gave up 9 bases, with 11 bases separating them. The CDR3: CASSSTSQAFF. In DNA form, the CDR3 reads TGTGCCAGCAGCAGCACCTCCCAAGCTTTCTTT.

The chain employs TRBV19 and TRBJ1-5, with 9 bases identical to TRBD1. CDR3 size: 15 residues. Per the germline V gene, CDR1 is LNHDA and CDR2 is SQIVND (reference sequence). V shed 3 bases, J shed 7 bases, and the junction held 7 bases outside the gene matches. The CDR3 bases are TGTGCCAGTAGTATTAGGACAGGGGAAGGACAGCCCCAGCATTTT. Translating it yields CASSIRTGEGQPQHF.

The chain employs TRBV14 and TRBJ2-7, with 9 bases lining up with TRBD1. The CDR3 runs to 15 residues. V lost 1 base and J lost 6; bases outside the gene matches: 7. Germline loops: CDR1 SGHDN, CDR2 FVKESK. Written as DNA, the CDR3 is TGTGCCAGCAGCCAAGTTCGGGACAGGGTGGGCGAGCAGTACTTC. This sequence encodes CASSQVRDRVGEQYF.

This clone occurred a few times. This chain links TRBV12-1 with TRBJ2-7; the table's D gene call, TRBD2, was not cross checked with the DNA. TRBV12-1 is noted as a pseudogene. The CDR3 is 12 residues long. The chain's CDR3 is CASSPEREWQYF. CDR3 in DNA: TGTGCCAGCAGCCCGGAGCGGGAGTGGCAGTACTTC.

The CDR3 region has the DNA TGCGCCAGCAGCCCCGAGGGGGGGTACTACGAGCAGTACTTC. Translation gives CASSPEGGYYEQYF. This sequence joins TRBV5-1 and TRBJ2-7; maybe TRBD2 (7 bases). V lost 4 bases and J lost 3, with 14 bases in between. Germline values: CDR1 SGHRS, CDR2 YFSETQ. The CDR3 totals 14 residues.

The CDR3 loop is CASSQGQGVEQFF. CDR3 in DNA: TGTGCCAGCTCACAGGGACAGGGGGTCGAGCAGTTCTTC. The V and J genes are TRBV18 and TRBJ2-1; 11 positions agree with TRBD1. This CDR3 is 13 amino acids long. V was clipped by 4 bases and J by 10 bases; unmatched bases: 3. The germline V gene has CDR1 KGHSH and CDR2 LQKENI. The full variable domain, with the rest looked up from reference TRBV18 and TRBJ2-1, is NAGVMQNPRHLVRRRGQEARLRCSPMKGHSHVYWYRQLPEEGLKFMVYLQKENIIDESGMPKERFSAEFPKEGPSILRIQQVVRGDSAAYFCASSQGQGVEQFFGPGTRLTVL.

This chain uses TRBV6-5 with TRBJ2-7, with D perhaps TRBD1 (5 bases). Germline CDR1 is MNHEY and CDR2 is SVGAGI. V lost 6 bases, J lost 2 bases, and 17 bases lay in between. CDR3 size: 15 residues. CDR3 sequence: CASSAGSLGAYEQYF. In DNA form, the CDR3 reads TGTGCCAGCAGCGCCGGGTCTCTAGGGGCCTACGAGCAGTACTTC.

This chain connects TRBV15 to TRBJ2-4, with a possible D match to TRBD1 (7 bases). The V and J ends lost 7 bases and 4 bases respectively, with 20 bases between them. CDR3 length equals 16 residues. Germline values: CDR1 LNHNV, CDR2 YYDKDF (reference sequence). The CDR3 DNA is TGTGCCACCAAACACAGGGGACGGGAGATGAAAAACATTCAGTACTTC. The encoded protein is CATKHRGREMKNIQYF.

This clone was seen just once. This rearrangement joins TRBV30 to TRBJ1-1, with D possibly being TRBD1 (5 bases). The CDR3 is 13 residues long. Germline assignment: CDR1 GTSNPN and CDR2 SVGIG (reference sequence). V was pared by 7 bases and J by 1 base, with 13 bases between. DNA of the CDR3: TGTGCCTTATCGACAGAAACGAACACTGAAGCTTTCTTT. Encoded protein: CALSTETNTEAFF.

This clone was seen only once. V is TRBV3-1 (or the pseudogene TRBV3-2) and J is TRBJ2-3, with a possible D match to TRBD1 (5 bases). There are 14 residues in the CDR3. CDR1 and CDR2 from the germline V gene are LGHDT and YNNKEL (reference sequence). V lost 6 bases to trimming and J lost 4 bases, with 14 bases between them. CDR3 sequence (DNA): TGTGCCAGCAGGGATGACAGAAGTGCAGATACGCAGTATTTT. This translates into CASRDDRSADTQYF.

The CDR3 nucleotides read TGCAGCGTAGCTAGGGAGGGCTATGGCTACACCTTC. Encoded protein: CSVAREGYGYTF. V is TRBV29-1 and J is TRBJ1-2; D gene uncertain. Germline lookup yields CDR1 SQVTM and CDR2 ANQGSEA. The CDR3 contains 12 residues. V shed 6 bases and J shed 4 bases, with 12 bases lying between them. The whole variable domain, filled in from reference TRBV29-1 and TRBJ1-2, reads SAVISQKPSRDICQRGTSLTIQCQVDSQVTMMFWYRQQPGQSLTLIATANQGSEATYESGFVIDKFPISRPNLTFSTLTVSNMSPEDSSIYLCSVAREGYGYTFGSGTRLTVV.

The gene calls are TRBV19 and TRBJ2-7; 9 bases agree with TRBD2. Germline V gives CDR1 LNHDA, CDR2 SQIVND (reference sequence). V gave up 5 bases and J gave up 0 bases; unmatched junction bases: 17. The CDR3 extends over 19 amino acids. DNA of the CDR3: TGTGCCAGTAGTCCCAGTGTTACAAGCGGGGGGCCTAGCTCCTACGAGCAGTACTTC. Its translation: CASSPSVTSGGPSSYEQYF.

V gene TRBV4-1 combines with J gene TRBJ1-2, with 9 bases lining up with TRBD1. The CDR3 contains 14 residues. The germline V gene has CDR1 MGHRA and CDR2 YSYEKL. J was trimmed by 10 bases and V by 4 bases; bases with no gene match: 10. CDR3 protein: CASSRQTQGADYTF. CDR3 bases: TGCGCCAGCAGCCGACAAACACAGGGGGCTGACTACACCTTC.

This clone has only one observation. The chain couples TRBV5-6 to TRBJ2-7; D possibly corresponds to TRBD1 (5 bases). V lost 3 bases to trimming and J lost 3 bases, with 19 bases between them. This CDR3 comprises 16 residues. CDR1 SGHDT and CDR2 YYEEEE come from the germline V gene. In nucleotides, the CDR3 is TGTGCCAGCAGCTCGACAGACGATTCTAAGGGCTACGAGCAGTACTTC. It yields the protein CASSSTDDSKGYEQYF. Full variable domain (remainder filled in from reference TRBV5-6 and TRBJ2-7): DAGVTQSPTHLIKTRGQQVTLRCSPKSGHDTVSWYQQALGQGPQFIFQYYEEEERQRGNFPDRFSGHQFPNYSSELNVNALLLGDSALYLCASSSTDDSKGYEQYFGPGTRLTVT.

This clone was picked up one time. The chain joins TRBV18 to TRBJ1-3; D is ambiguous. Germline CDR1 and CDR2: KGHSH and LQKENI. This CDR3 spans 15 amino acids. V dropped 5 bases and J dropped 4 bases, with 15 bases sitting between them. Here the CDR3 reads CASSITAVEGNTIYF. The CDR3 region has the DNA TGTGCCAGCTCAATAACGGCGGTGGAGGGAAACACCATATATTTT.

This sequence joins TRBV6-2 or TRBV6-3 and TRBJ2-7; D gene uncertain. Trimming stripped 2 bases from V and 2 bases from J, with 7 bases between. The germline V gene encodes CDR1 MNHEY and CDR2 SVGEGT. The length of the CDR3 is 13 residues. CDR3 loop: CASSYPAAYEQYF. CDR3 coding DNA: TGTGCCAGCAGTTACCCCGCGGCCTACGAGCAGTACTTC.

V and J are TRBV7-9 and TRBJ1-2; 11 nucleotides line up with TRBD1. Germline V gene lookup returns CDR1 SEHNR and CDR2 FQNEAQ (reference sequence). This CDR3 contains 14 residues. The V and J ends lost 5 bases and 7 bases, in that order; junction bases with no gene match: 6. The CDR3 DNA reads as TGTGCCAGCAGCCATGGACAGGGGGCGGGTGGCTACACCTTC. Its translation is CASSHGQGAGGYTF.

The chain links TRBV19 to TRBJ1-5, with D possibly TRBD1 on 6 matching bases. Between the trimmed V and J ends, which lost 8 bases and 4 bases, there was a span of 21 bases. There are 16 residues in the CDR3. Germline CDR1 and CDR2: LNHDA and SQIVND (reference sequence). In DNA form, the CDR3 reads TGTGCCAGTCTCACATACTACTCGCAGGGGAATCAGCCCCAGCATTTT. Residues: CASLTYYSQGNQPQHF.

This rearrangement joins TRBV10-3 to TRBJ1-5; TRBD1 matches at 7 bases. This CDR3 spans 13 amino acids. Unmatched junction bases numbered 10, after V lost 7 bases and J lost 10 bases. Germline values: CDR1 ENHRY, CDR2 SYGVKD. CDR3 region: CAINSDTGDPQHF. The CDR3 DNA reads as TGTGCCATCAATTCCGATACAGGGGACCCCCAGCATTTT.

The J gene is TRBJ2-3, the V gene TRBV5-5, with TRBD2 matching over 7 bases. With 4 bases clipped from V and 3 bases from J, the junction kept 8 bases outside the gene matches. The CDR3 runs 15 residues. Germline-derived CDR1 and CDR2 are SGHKS and YYEKEE (reference sequence). CDR3 residues: CASSTMAGVTDTQYF. CDR3 nucleotides: TGTGCCAGCAGCACCATGGCGGGGGTGACAGATACGCAGTATTTT.

J is TRBJ1-6 and V is TRBV5-8, with 9 bases fitting TRBD1. The J segment lost 7 bases and the V segment lost 5 bases, leaving 4 bases of the junction unmatched. This CDR3 has 14 amino acids. CDR1 SGHTS and CDR2 YDEGEE come from the germline V gene. The CDR3 region is CASRRTGANSPLHF. Written as DNA, the CDR3 is TGTGCCAGCAGACGGACAGGGGCAAATTCACCCCTCCACTTT.

The table lists this clone with a few counts. The chain combines TRBV6-5 with TRBJ1-2, with TRBD1 matching 9 bases. After removal of 7 bases from V and 0 bases from J, the junction contained 6 bases not matched to a gene. CDR1 and CDR2 (germline): MNHEY, SVGAGI. This CDR3 contains 15 residues. CDR3: CASNLDRGTNYGYTF. In nucleotides, the CDR3 is TGTGCCAGCAACCTCGACAGGGGGACTAACTATGGCTACACCTTC.

This clone was seen only once. V usage is TRBV24-1 and J usage is TRBJ1-5; 7 nucleotides align to TRBD1. The germline CDR1 and CDR2 sequences are KGHDR and SFDVKD. The trim removed 7 bases at V and 1 base at J, leaving 3 bases unmatched. CDR3 length equals 14 residues. The CDR3 sequence: CATSHRGSNQPQHF. The CDR3 coding sequence is TGTGCCACCAGCCACAGGGGAAGCAATCAGCCCCAGCATTTT.

This clone was observed once. The V gene is TRBV5-4, the J gene TRBJ1-3; perhaps TRBD1 as D (5 bases). Trimming took off 0 bases at V and 4 bases at J, with 17 bases between the two ends. The CDR3 runs 17 residues. Germline V gene sequence: CDR1 SGHNT, CDR2 YYREEE (reference sequence). CDR3 DNA sequence: TGTGCCAGCAGCTTGGCCGGGGGTAGGGGAAGAGGAAACACCATATATTTT. Amino acid sequence: CASSLAGGRGRGNTIYF.

The rearrangement links TRBV5-1 to TRBJ2-3; 9 bases align to TRBD2. The CDR3 consists of 13 residues. V lost 4 bases and J lost 4; bases outside the gene matches: 1. From germline, CDR1 is SGHRS and CDR2 YFSETQ. In DNA, the CDR3 is TGCGCCAGCAGCGCGGGGGGGGCAGATACGCAGTATTTT. It encodes CASSAGGADTQYF.

V and J are TRBV3-1 (or the pseudogene TRBV3-2) and TRBJ2-7; D not resolved. Trimming took 0 bases from V and 2 from J, leaving 11 bases between them. The germline V gene has CDR1 LGHDT and CDR2 YNNKEL (reference sequence). The CDR3 is 15 residues long. The CDR3, as DNA: TGTGCCAGCAGCCAAGAAGTGCGAAGTGCCTACGAGCAGTACTTC. Translating gives CASSQEVRSAYEQYF.